This entry lists 10 T cell receptor beta chains sequenced from one sample in a study of siplizumab effects on memory and regulatory T cells. Using immunoSEQ multiplex PCR, the repertoire was profiled, and TCRdb retains in-frame clones only, with some absent. This table has 50,000 or so clones, about 90% appearing once. Sequences were obtained from naive CD8+ T cells sorted from blood. These receptors came from a human donor in good health.

The chain uses TRBV7-9 and TRBJ1-4; D not certain. The CDR3 is 14 amino acids. Germline-derived CDR1 and CDR2 are SEHNR and FQNEAQ (reference sequence). Trimming left V 8 bases short and J 0 bases short, with 10 bases between. DNA of the CDR3: TGTGCCAGCTCCCCCCCTACAACTAATGAAAAACTGTTTTTT. This encodes CASSPPTTNEKLFF. Together with reference TRBV7-9 and TRBJ1-4, the CDR3 gives the full variable domain: DTGVSQNPRHKITKRGQNVTFRCDPISEHNRLYWYRQTLGQGPEFLTYFQNEAQLEKSRLLSDRFSAERPKGSFSTLEIQRTEQGDSAMYLCASSPPTTNEKLFFGSGTQLSVL.

This clone was detected only once. The V call is TRBV13, the J call TRBJ2-7; no reliable D call. V dropped 1 base and J dropped 6 bases, with 13 bases sitting between them. This CDR3 has 14 residues. Germline values: CDR1 PRHDT, CDR2 FYEKMQ (reference sequence). The CDR3 loop reads CASSLVQLPLEQYF. Written as DNA, the CDR3 is TGTGCCAGCAGCTTAGTCCAACTCCCCCTCGAGCAGTACTTC.

The chain uses TRBV2 and TRBJ2-7; 7 nucleotides line up with TRBD2. The germline gives CDR1 SNHLY, CDR2 FYNNEI. This CDR3 comprises 16 residues. The V gene end was trimmed by 3 bases and the J gene end by 3 bases; junction bases not matched to a gene: 11. Here the CDR3 reads CASSDAGSGPNYEQYF. The CDR3 DNA reads as TGTGCCAGCAGTGACGCGGGTAGCGGGCCCAACTACGAGCAGTACTTC.

The gene calls are TRBV28 and TRBJ2-7; D possibly corresponds to TRBD2 (5 bases). The germline V gene has CDR1 MDHEN and CDR2 SYDVKM. The CDR3 runs 14 residues. The V end was cut by 4 bases, the J end by 0 bases, with 10 bases between. The CDR3 loop reads CASSWRTRSYEQYF. The CDR3 nucleotides read TGTGCCAGCAGTTGGAGGACCCGCTCCTACGAGCAGTACTTC.

The J gene is TRBJ2-7, the V gene TRBV10-2, with D possibly matching TRBD2 (6 bases). The V end was cut by 8 bases, the J end by 0 bases, with 14 bases between. The CDR3 loop spans 14 amino acids. Per the germline V gene, CDR1 is WSHSY and CDR2 is SAAADI. CDR3 region: CASGTSFGSYEQYF. The CDR3 region has the DNA TGCGCCAGCGGTACTAGCTTCGGCTCCTACGAGCAGTACTTC.

V is TRBV4-2 and J is TRBJ2-4; the D gene is possibly TRBD2 (7 bases). The CDR3 spans 15 residues. Germline CDR1 is LGHNA and CDR2 is YNFKEQ. V was trimmed by 0 bases and J by 12 bases, leaving 18 bases between them. This CDR3 reads CASSQDWGGPGGQYF. The CDR3 coding sequence is TGTGCCAGCAGCCAAGACTGGGGGGGCCCGGGGGGTCAGTACTTC.

The gene calls are TRBV7-3 and TRBJ2-7; TRBD2 aligns across 8 bases. The CDR3 totals 14 residues. Germline CDR1 SGHTA, CDR2 FQGTGA. Trimming cost V 5 bases and J 0 bases; bases outside gene matches: 3. The CDR3 sequence is CASSPAGDSYEQYF. DNA of the CDR3: TGTGCCAGCAGCCCAGCGGGAGACTCCTACGAGCAGTACTTC.

This clone turned up a few times. The gene calls are TRBV27 and TRBJ2-7; D not certain. Trimming removed 2 bases from V and 3 bases from J, with 8 bases in between. The germline gives CDR1 MNHEY, CDR2 SMNVEV (reference sequence). This CDR3 contains 13 residues. In nucleotides, the CDR3 is TGTGCCAGCAGTTTAGGGGTCTTCTACGAGCAGTACTTC. Its translation is CASSLGVFYEQYF.

The rearrangement uses TRBV6-5 and TRBJ2-5; TRBD2 matches 8 bases. J gave up 4 bases and V 6 bases, and 10 bases lay outside the gene matches. The length of the CDR3 is 15 residues. CDR1 is MNHEY, CDR2 SVGAGI, per germline. In DNA form, the CDR3 reads TGTGCCAGCAGAATCACGGGGGGGACGGGAGAGACCCAGTACTTC. Protein sequence: CASRITGGTGETQYF.

The chain uses TRBV29-1 and TRBJ2-5, with TRBD1 matching 7 bases. This CDR3 has 11 residues. Losses at the gene ends were 5 bases for V and 4 bases for J; bases not matched to a gene: 1. Germline V gene lookup returns CDR1 SQVTM and CDR2 ANQGSEA. The CDR3 is CSVRQGETQYF. CDR3 nucleotide sequence: TGCAGCGTTAGACAGGGAGAGACCCAGTACTTC.